The clone carrying this T cell receptor beta chain was seen ten or more times. A clone one base away is much larger, so this may be a read error. The data belong to a study of prognosis after radiotherapy for stage I lung cancer. At the level of the study: Operability status for all non-small cell lung cancer patients was recorded as medically inoperable. Concurrent therapy was given to no patient receiving stereotactic body radiotherapy.

Two-round multiplex PCR amplified TCR beta CDR3 from genomic DNA. During first-round PCR, primers specific to each TRBV and TRBJ gene were used. TCRdb called the multiplex PCR reads again in MiXCR, with one record for every CDR3 protein. Among about 8,500 distinct CDR3 sequences listed, approximately 60% were seen once. This CDR3 is 14 amino acids long. Germline V CDR1 and CDR2: MNHNS, SASEGT. The TCR was taken from a donor at least 50 years old with non-small cell lung cancer. This sample comprised PBMCs, obtained before or after stereotactic body radiation therapy (not recorded which). This chain links TRBV6-1 with TRBJ1-4; 8 bases align to TRBD1. The CDR3 region is CASSMQGAGERLFF. CDR3 coding DNA: TGTGCCAGCAGTATGCAGGGGGCGGGTGAAAGACTGTTTTTT.